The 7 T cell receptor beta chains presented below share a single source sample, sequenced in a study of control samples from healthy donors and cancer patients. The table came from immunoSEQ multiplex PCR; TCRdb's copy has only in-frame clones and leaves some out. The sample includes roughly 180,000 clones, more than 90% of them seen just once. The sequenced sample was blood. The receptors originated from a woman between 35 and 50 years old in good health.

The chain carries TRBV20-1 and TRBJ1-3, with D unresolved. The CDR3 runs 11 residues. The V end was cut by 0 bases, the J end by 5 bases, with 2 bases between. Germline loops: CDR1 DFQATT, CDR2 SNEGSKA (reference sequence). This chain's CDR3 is CSARDRNTIYF. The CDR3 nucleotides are TGCAGTGCTAGAGACAGAAACACCATATATTTT.

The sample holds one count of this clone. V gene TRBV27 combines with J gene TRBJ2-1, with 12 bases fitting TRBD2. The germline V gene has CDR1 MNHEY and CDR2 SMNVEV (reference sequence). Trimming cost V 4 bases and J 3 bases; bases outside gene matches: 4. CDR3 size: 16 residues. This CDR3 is CASSSGLAGNYNEQFF. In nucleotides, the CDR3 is TGTGCCAGCAGTTCCGGACTAGCGGGGAACTACAATGAGCAGTTCTTC.

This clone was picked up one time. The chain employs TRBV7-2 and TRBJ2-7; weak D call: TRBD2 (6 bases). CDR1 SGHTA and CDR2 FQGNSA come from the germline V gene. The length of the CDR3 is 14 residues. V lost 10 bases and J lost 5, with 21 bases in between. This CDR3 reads CAIQLTRYFNEQYF. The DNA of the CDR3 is TGTGCCATTCAATTGACTAGATATTTCAACGAGCAGTACTTC. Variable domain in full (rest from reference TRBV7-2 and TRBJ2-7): GAGVSQSPSNKVTEKGKDVELRCDPISGHTALYWYRQSLGQGLEFLIYFQGNSAPDKSGLPSDRFSAERTGGSVSTLTIQRTQQEDSAVYLCAIQLTRYFNEQYFGPGTRLTVT.

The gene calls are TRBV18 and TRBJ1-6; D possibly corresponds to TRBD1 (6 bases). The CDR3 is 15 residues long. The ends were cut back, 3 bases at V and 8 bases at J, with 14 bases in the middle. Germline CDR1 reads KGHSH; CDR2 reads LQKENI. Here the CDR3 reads CASSPLGAVDSPLHF. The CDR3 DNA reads TGTGCCAGCTCACCGCTGGGGGCAGTGGATTCACCCCTCCACTTT. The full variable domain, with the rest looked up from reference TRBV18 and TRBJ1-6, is NAGVMQNPRHLVRRRGQEARLRCSPMKGHSHVYWYRQLPEEGLKFMVYLQKENIIDESGMPKERFSAEFPKEGPSILRIQQVVRGDSAAYFCASSPLGAVDSPLHFGNGTRLTVT.

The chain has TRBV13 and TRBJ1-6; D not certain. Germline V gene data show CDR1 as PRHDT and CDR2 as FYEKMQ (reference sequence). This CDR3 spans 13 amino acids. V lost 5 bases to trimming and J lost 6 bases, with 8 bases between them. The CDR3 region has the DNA TGTGCCAGCAGCCTTGTGGGTAATTCACCCCTCCACTTT. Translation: CASSLVGNSPLHF.

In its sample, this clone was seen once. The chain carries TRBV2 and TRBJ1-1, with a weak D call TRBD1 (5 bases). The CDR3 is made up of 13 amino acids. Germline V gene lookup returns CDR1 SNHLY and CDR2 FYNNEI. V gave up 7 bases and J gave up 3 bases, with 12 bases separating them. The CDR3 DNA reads TGTGCCAGCACTCTCGACAGTGACACTGAAGCTTTCTTT. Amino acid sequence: CASTLDSDTEAFF.

The CDR3 nucleotides read TGTGCCAGCAGCCAAGGACCTTGGGGGGTTAACACCGGGGAGCTGTTTTTT. It yields the protein CASSQGPWGVNTGELFF. J is TRBJ2-2 and V is TRBV4-2; D is possibly TRBD2 (6 bases). The CDR3 is made up of 17 amino acids. V gave up 1 base and J gave up 2 bases, with 14 bases separating them. Germline CDR1 LGHNA, CDR2 YNFKEQ.